The clone carrying this T cell receptor (beta chain) qualifies as large. This CDR3 comprises 14 residues. Germline loops: CDR1 MNHEY, CDR2 SMNVEV (reference sequence). V was trimmed by 0 bases and J by 3 bases, leaving 9 bases between them. In the source study's methods: Amplification of reference gene primers was used by the study to estimate nucleated cell counts. Assay used: immunoSEQ multiplex PCR; TCRdb lists only in-frame clones, some missing. D and trimming were read from the DNA, whereas the V and J calls and clone size are those reported in that table. Among under 15,000 clones listed, 84% were seen once. This entry is derived from a study of blood T cell repertoires in COVID-19. Study-wide context: COVID-19 samples collected from the United States, Italy and Spain covered acute and convalescent phases. Nucleic acid was either cDNA or gDNA, and it came from T cells, B-cell-depleted T cells, or PBMCs.

This receptor was obtained from a man aged 50 to 60 with active COVID-19. The sequenced material came from peripheral blood. V and J are TRBV27 and TRBJ2-7, with D perhaps TRBD1 (6 bases). CDR3 residues: CASSLSVGGYEQYF. The CDR3 bases are TGTGCCAGCAGTTTATCGGTAGGGGGCTACGAGCAGTACTTC.